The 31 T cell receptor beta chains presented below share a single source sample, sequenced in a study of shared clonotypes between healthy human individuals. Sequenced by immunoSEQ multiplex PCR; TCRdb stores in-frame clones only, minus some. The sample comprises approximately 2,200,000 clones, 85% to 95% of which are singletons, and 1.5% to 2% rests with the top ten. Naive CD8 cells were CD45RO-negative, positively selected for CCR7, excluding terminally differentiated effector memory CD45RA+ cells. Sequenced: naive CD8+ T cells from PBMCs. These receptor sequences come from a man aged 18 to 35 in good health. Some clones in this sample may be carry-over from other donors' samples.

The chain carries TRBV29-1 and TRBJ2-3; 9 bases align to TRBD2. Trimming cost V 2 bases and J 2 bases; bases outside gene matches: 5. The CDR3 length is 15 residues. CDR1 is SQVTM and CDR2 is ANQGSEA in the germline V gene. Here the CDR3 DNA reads TGCAGCGTTGAACGGGCTAGCGGGATCACAGATACGCAGTATTTT. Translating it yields CSVERASGITDTQYF.

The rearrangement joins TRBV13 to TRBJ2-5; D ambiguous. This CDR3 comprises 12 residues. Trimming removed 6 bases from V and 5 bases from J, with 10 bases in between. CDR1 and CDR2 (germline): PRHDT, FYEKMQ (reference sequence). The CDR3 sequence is CASSSGRETQYF. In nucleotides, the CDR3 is TGTGCCAGCAGTTCAGGCAGGGAGACCCAGTACTTC. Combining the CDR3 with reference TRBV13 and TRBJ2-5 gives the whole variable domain AAGVIQSPRHLIKEKRETATLKCYPIPRHDTVYWYQQGPGQDPQFLISFYEKMQSDKGSIPDRFSAQQFSDYHSELNMSSLELGDSALYFCASSSGRETQYFGPGTRLLVL.

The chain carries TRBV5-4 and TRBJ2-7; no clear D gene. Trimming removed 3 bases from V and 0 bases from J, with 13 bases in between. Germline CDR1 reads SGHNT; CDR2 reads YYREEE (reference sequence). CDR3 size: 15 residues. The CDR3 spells CASSSGPLSSYEQYF. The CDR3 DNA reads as TGTGCCAGCAGCTCCGGACCGTTAAGCTCCTACGAGCAGTACTTC. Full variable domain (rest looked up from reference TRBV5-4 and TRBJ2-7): ETGVTQSPTHLIKTRGQQVTLRCSSQSGHNTVSWYQQALGQGPQFIFQYYREEENGRGNFPPRFSGLQFPNYSSELNVNALELDDSALYLCASSSGPLSSYEQYFGPGTRLTVT.

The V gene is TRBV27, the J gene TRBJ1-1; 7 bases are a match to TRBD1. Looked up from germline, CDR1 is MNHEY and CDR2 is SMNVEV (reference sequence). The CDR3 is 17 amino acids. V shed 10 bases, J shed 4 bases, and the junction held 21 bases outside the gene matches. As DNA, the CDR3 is TGTGCCACCTCTCAAGGGGGGGTATCGGGACAGTCCACTGAAGCTTTCTTT. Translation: CATSQGGVSGQSTEAFF.

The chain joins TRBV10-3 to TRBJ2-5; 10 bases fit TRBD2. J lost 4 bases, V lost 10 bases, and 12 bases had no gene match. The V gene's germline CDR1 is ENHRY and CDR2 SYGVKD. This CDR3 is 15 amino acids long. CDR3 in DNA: TGTGCCACGTGGACTAGCGGAATCGAGGGAGAGACCCAGTACTTC. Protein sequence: CATWTSGIEGETQYF.

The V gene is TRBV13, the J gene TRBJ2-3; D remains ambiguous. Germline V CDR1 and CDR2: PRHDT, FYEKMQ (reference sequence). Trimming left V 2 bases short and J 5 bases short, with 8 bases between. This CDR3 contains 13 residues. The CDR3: CASSLYYLDTQYF. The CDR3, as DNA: TGTGCCAGCAGCTTATACTACCTAGATACGCAGTATTTT.

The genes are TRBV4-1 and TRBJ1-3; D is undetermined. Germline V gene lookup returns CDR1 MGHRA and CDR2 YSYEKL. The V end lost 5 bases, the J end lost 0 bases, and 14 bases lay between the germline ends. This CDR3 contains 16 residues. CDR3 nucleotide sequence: TGCGCCAGCAGCTCCGAGGCGGTTACCTCTGGAAACACCATATATTTT. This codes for CASSSEAVTSGNTIYF.

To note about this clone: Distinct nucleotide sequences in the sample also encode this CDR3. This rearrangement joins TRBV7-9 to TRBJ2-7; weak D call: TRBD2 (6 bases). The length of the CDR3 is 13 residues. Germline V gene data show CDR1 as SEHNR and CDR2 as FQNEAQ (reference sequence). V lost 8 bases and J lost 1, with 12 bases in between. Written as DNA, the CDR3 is TGTGCCAGCTCTCTAGCGAATTCCTACGAGCAGTACTTC. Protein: CASSLANSYEQYF.

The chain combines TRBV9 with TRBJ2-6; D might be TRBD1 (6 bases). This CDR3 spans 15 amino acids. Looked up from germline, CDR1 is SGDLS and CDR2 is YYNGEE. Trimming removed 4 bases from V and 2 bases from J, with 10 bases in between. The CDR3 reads CASSPRTAGANVLTF. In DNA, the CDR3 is TGTGCCAGCAGCCCCCGGACAGCTGGGGCCAACGTCCTGACTTTC.

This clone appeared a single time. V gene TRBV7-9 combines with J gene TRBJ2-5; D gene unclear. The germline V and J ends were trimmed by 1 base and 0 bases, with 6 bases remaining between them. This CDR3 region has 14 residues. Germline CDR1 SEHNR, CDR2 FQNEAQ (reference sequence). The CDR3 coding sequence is TGTGCCAGCAGCTTAGTAACTAACCAAGAGACCCAGTACTTC. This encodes CASSLVTNQETQYF.

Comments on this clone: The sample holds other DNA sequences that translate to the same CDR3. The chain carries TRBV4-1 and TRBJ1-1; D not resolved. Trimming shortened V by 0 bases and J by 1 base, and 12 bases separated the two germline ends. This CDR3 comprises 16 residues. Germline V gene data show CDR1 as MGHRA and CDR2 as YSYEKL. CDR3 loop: CASSQDGEGRNTEAFF. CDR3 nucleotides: TGCGCCAGCAGCCAAGACGGGGAGGGTAGGAACACTGAAGCTTTCTTT.

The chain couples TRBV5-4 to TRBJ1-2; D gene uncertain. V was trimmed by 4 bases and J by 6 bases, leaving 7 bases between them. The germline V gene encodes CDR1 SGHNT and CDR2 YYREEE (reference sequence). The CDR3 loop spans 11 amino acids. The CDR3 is CASSQGNGYTF. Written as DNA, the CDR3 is TGTGCCAGCAGCCAAGGGAATGGCTACACCTTC.

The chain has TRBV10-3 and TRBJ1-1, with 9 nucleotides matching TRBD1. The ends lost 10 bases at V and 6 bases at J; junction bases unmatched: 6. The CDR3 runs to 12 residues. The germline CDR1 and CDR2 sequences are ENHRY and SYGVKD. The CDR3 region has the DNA TGTGCCAGCCGACAGGGGGGATCTGAAGCTTTCTTT. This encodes CASRQGGSEAFF.

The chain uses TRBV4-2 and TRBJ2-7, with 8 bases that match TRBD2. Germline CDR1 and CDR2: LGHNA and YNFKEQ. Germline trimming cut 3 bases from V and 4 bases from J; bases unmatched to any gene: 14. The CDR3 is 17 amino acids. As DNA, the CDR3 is TGTGCCAGCAGCCAGGCCAATAGCGGGATGGGGGTGTACGAGCAGTACTTC. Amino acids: CASSQANSGMGVYEQYF.

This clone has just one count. The CDR3 loop is CASSHNPGASYEQYF. Here the CDR3 DNA reads TGTGCCAGCAGCCATAACCCCGGGGCGAGCTACGAGCAGTACTTC. The V call is TRBV5-6, the J call TRBJ2-7; D is tentatively TRBD1 or TRBD2 (5 bases each). CDR3 size: 15 residues. The germline V gene has CDR1 SGHDT and CDR2 YYEEEE. V was shortened by 4 bases and J by 3 bases, with 17 bases between the two germline ends.

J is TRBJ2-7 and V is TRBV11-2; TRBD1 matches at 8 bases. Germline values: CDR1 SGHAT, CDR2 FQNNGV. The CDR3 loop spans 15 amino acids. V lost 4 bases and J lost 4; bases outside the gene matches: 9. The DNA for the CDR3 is TGTGCCAGCAGCTCCCCACGGACAGGGAGGTACGAGCAGTACTTC. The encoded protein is CASSSPRTGRYEQYF.

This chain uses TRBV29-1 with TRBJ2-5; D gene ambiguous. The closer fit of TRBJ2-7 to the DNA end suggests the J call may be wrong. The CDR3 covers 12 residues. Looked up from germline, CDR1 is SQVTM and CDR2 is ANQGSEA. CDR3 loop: CSVEGFANEQYF. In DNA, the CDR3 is TGCAGCGTTGAGGGCTTTGCCAACGAGCAGTACTTC.

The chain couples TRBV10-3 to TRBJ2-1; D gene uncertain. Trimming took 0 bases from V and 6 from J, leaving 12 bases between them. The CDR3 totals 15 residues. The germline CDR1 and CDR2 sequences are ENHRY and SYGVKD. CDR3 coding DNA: TGTGCCATCAGTGAGTCGAATCAGTATTCCAATGAGCAGTTCTTC. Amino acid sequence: CAISESNQYSNEQFF.

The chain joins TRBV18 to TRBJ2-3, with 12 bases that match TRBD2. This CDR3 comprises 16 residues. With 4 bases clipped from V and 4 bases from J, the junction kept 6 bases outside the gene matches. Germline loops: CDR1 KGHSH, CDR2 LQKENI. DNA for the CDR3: TGTGCCAGCTCACTCCAGACTAGCGGGAGCTCAGATACGCAGTATTTT. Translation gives CASSLQTSGSSDTQYF.

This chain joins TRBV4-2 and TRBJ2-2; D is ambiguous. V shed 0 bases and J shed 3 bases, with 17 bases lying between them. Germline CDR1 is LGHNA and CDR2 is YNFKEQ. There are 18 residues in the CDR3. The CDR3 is CASSQDHWHRKDTGELFF. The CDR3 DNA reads TGTGCCAGCAGCCAAGATCATTGGCATAGGAAAGACACCGGGGAGCTGTTTTTT.

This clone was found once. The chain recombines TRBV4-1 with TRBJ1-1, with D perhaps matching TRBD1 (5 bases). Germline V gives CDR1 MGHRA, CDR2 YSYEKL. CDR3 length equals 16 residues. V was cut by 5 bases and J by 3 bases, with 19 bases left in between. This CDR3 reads CASSSPVHQGHTEAFF. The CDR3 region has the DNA TGCGCCAGCAGCTCCCCAGTTCATCAGGGCCACACTGAAGCTTTCTTT.

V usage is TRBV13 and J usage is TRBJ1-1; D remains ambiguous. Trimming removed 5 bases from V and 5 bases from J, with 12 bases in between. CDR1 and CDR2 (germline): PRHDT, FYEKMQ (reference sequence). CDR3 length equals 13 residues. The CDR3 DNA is TGTGCCAGCAGCCCCCGGGGTGGGACTGAAGCTTTCTTT. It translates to CASSPRGGTEAFF.

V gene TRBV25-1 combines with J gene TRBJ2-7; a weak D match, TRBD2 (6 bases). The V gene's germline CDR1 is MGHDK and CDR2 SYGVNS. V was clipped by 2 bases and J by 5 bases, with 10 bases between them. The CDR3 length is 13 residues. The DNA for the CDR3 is TGTGCCAGCAGTGAAGGGAGGCCCCACGAGCAGTACTTC. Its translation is CASSEGRPHEQYF.

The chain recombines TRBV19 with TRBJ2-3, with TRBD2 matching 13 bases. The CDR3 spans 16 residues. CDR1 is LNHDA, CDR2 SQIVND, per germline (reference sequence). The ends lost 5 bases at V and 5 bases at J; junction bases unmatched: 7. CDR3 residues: CASSSLTSGRLDTQYF. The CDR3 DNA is TGTGCCAGTAGTTCCTTGACTAGCGGGAGGTTAGATACGCAGTATTTT.

The CDR3 loop is CASSQARGRVYEQYF. As DNA, the CDR3 is TGCGCCAGCAGCCAAGCCAGGGGGCGGGTATACGAGCAGTACTTC. The chain carries TRBV4-1 and TRBJ2-7, with 8 bases fitting TRBD1. The junction had 6 bases not matched to a gene; V was cut back by 1 base and J by 4 bases. The CDR3 sequence is 15 residues long. Germline CDR1 and CDR2: MGHRA and YSYEKL.

In DNA form, the CDR3 reads TGTGCCAGTAGTCCTGGACTAGCGGGAGGGCCGGGGTACGAGCAGTACTTC. It translates to CASSPGLAGGPGYEQYF. The rearrangement joins TRBV19 to TRBJ2-7; 15 bases agree with TRBD2. V lost 5 bases to trimming and J lost 4 bases; unmatched junction nucleotides: 9. Per the germline V gene, CDR1 is LNHDA and CDR2 is SQIVND (reference sequence). The CDR3 runs to 17 residues.

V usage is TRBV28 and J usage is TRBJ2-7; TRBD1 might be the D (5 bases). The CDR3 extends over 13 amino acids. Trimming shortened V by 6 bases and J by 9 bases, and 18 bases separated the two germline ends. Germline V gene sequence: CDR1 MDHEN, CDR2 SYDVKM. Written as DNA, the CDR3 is TGTGCCAGCAGCCCACAGGAGATAACTGGGCAGTACTTC. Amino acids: CASSPQEITGQYF.

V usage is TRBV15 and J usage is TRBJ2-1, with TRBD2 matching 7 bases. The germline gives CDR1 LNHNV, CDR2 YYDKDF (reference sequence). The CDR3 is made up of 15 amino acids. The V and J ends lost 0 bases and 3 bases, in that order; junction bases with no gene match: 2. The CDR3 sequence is CATSREAGRYNEQFF. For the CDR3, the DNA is TGTGCCACCAGCAGAGAAGCGGGACGCTACAATGAGCAGTTCTTC.

CDR3 DNA sequence: TGTGCCAGCTTAGCAGCGGGCCGGAACACCGGGGAGCTGTTTTTT. This translates into CASLAAGRNTGELFF. The chain joins TRBV7-2 to TRBJ2-2, with D possibly TRBD2 on 6 matching bases. The ends were cut back, 8 bases at V and 1 base at J, with 14 bases in the middle. The CDR3 is 15 amino acids. Germline V gene sequence: CDR1 SGHTA, CDR2 FQGNSA.

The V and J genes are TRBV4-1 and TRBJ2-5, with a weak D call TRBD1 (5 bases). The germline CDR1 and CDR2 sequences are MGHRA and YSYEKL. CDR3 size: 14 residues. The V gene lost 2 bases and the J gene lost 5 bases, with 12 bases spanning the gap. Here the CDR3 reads CASSQRVKGETQYF. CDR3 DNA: TGCGCCAGCAGCCAACGGGTGAAGGGGGAGACCCAGTACTTC.

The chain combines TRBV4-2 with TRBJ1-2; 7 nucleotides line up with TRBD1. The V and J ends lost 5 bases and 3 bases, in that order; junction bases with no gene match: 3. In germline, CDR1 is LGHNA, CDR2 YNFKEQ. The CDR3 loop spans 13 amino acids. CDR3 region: CASSNTGDYGYTF. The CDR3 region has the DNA TGTGCCAGCAGCAATACAGGGGACTATGGCTACACCTTC.